These T cell receptor beta chains were read from a single sample in a study of blood T cell repertoires in COVID-19. TCRdb's copy holds only in-frame clones and misses some; the assay was immunoSEQ multiplex PCR. The sample shows some 45,000 clones, 86% of them seen only once. The sample comprised peripheral blood. These receptors originate from a human donor in a cohort sampled during active COVID-19. Both conserved end residues are part of each CDR3. The D gene is left open where the match is weak. A clone size is listed for some rows: how often the clone was seen (once, few, many), or a class if it is expanded.

clone_size j_call v_call d_call cdr3_aa cdr3_nt
NA TRBJ2-2 TRBV5-4 NA CASSLEPGLPGELFF TGTGCCAGCAGCTTGGAGCCAGGTCTTCCCGGGGAGCTGTTTTTT
NA TRBJ2-7 TRBV5-1 TRBD1 CASSSGTGDYEQYF TGCGCCAGCAGCTCAGGGACAGGAGACTACGAGCAGTACTTC
few TRBJ2-1 TRBV5-5 NA CASSQVIAAEQFF TGTGCCAGCAGCCAGGTCATAGCGGCTGAGCAGTTCTTC
NA TRBJ2-3 TRBV9 TRBD2 CASSQTGLAYFTDTQYF TGTGCCAGCAGCCAAACGGGACTAGCTTATTTTACAGATACGCAGTATTTT
few TRBJ2-5 TRBV25-1 TRBD1 CASSEWGQGAKETQYF TGTGCCAGCAGTGAATGGGGACAGGGGGCGAAGGAGACCCAGTACTTC
NA TRBJ2-7 TRBV4-2 TRBD2 CASSQDASGGGLRYEQYF TGTGCCAGCAGCCAAGACGCTAGCGGGGGGGGGCTCAGGTACGAGCAGTACTTC
NA TRBJ2-2 TRBV14 NA CASSQGVEVPGELFF TGTGCCAGCAGCCAAGGAGTGGAGGTCCCCGGGGAGCTGTTTTTT
NA TRBJ2-3 TRBV6-5 TRBD1 CASSYGQGSSTDTQYF TGTGCCAGCAGTTACGGACAGGGGTCTAGCACAGATACGCAGTATTTT
NA TRBJ1-4 TRBV11-2 NA CASSLQGWDEKLFF TGTGCCAGCAGCTTACAGGGGTGGGATGAAAAACTGTTTTTT
NA TRBJ1-5 TRBV19 NA CATSEAMNSNQPQHF TGTGCCACCTCCGAGGCTATGAATAGCAATCAGCCCCAGCATTTT
NA TRBJ2-1 TRBV27 TRBD2 CASSLLAGAYNEQFF TGTGCCAGCAGTCTCCTAGCGGGGGCCTACAATGAGCAGTTCTTC
NA TRBJ2-5 TRBV28 TRBD1 CASTGGRRETQYF TGTGCCAGCACAGGGGGTAGAAGAGAGACCCAGTACTTC
few TRBJ2-7 TRBV19 NA CASKERRGSYEQYF TGTGCCAGTAAGGAACGAAGGGGGTCCTACGAGCAGTACTTC
NA TRBJ1-5 TRBV28 NA CASSLWGASSNQPQHF TGTGCCAGCAGTTTATGGGGGGCCTCTAGCAATCAGCCCCAGCATTTT
NA TRBJ2-1 TRBV6-2/TRBV6-3 TRBD2 CASSRTSHEQFF TGTGCCAGCAGCCGGACTAGTCATGAGCAGTTCTTC
NA TRBJ2-4 TRBV4-2 NA CASSQDFTSPNIQYF TGTGCCAGCAGCCAAGATTTCACTAGCCCCAACATTCAGTACTTC
few TRBJ1-2 TRBV5-1 NA CASSGYRAGADYTF TGCGCCAGCAGCGGCTACAGGGCCGGGGCTGACTACACCTTC
NA TRBJ1-1 TRBV5-4 NA CASSQTKVVNTEAFF TGTGCCAGCAGCCAGACAAAGGTCGTGAACACTGAAGCTTTCTTT
NA TRBJ1-2 TRBV5-1 NA CASSLVGPTVYDGYTF TGCGCCAGCAGCTTGGTGGGCCCAACGGTTTACGATGGCTACACCTTC
NA TRBJ1-5 TRBV7-9 NA CASSGDGRQPQHF TGTGCCAGCAGCGGAGACGGGAGGCAACCCCAGCATTTT
NA TRBJ1-2 TRBV29-1 NA CSVETDLLGGYTF TGCAGCGTTGAGACCGACTTACTAGGTGGCTACACCTTC
NA TRBJ2-7 TRBV5-1 TRBD1 CASSLRTGAYEQYF TGCGCCAGCAGCCTGAGGACAGGTGCCTACGAGCAGTACTTC
NA TRBJ2-3 TRBV7-6 TRBD1 CASSYGTGTDTQYF TGTGCCAGCAGCTACGGGACAGGGACAGATACGCAGTATTTT
NA TRBJ2-1 TRBV6-5 NA CASSYSGGAPYNEQFF TGTGCCAGCAGTTACTCAGGCGGGGCCCCGTACAATGAGCAGTTCTTC
NA TRBJ1-2 TRBV7-8 NA CASSPRQTNYGYTF TGTGCCAGCAGCCCTAGACAGACAAACTATGGCTACACCTTC
NA TRBJ2-2 TRBV7-6 TRBD1 CASRGQLNTGELFF TGTGCCAGCAGGGGACAGCTCAACACCGGGGAGCTGTTTTTT
NA TRBJ1-6 TRBV7-9 NA CASSSPPVPNSPLHF TGTGCCAGCAGCTCGCCGCCGGTCCCTAATTCACCCCTCCACTTT
NA TRBJ2-7 TRBV11-2 NA CASSLDFRGSRYEQYF TGTGCCAGCAGCTTAGACTTCCGGGGTTCCCGCTACGAGCAGTACTTC
NA TRBJ2-2 TRBV7-2 TRBD1 CASSLVNRGAGELFF TGTGCCAGCAGCTTAGTAAACAGGGGGGCCGGGGAGCTGTTTTTT
NA TRBJ2-6 TRBV2 TRBD2 CASSEGGAGANVLTF TGTGCCAGCAGTGAGGGAGGGGCGGGGGCCAACGTCCTGACTTTC
NA TRBJ2-3 TRBV3-1/TRBV3-2 TRBD2 CASSLGLAYADTQYF TGTGCCAGCAGCCTGGGACTAGCGTATGCAGATACGCAGTATTTT
NA TRBJ1-3 TRBV25-1 TRBD1 CASSEWTGARNTIYF TGTGCCAGCAGTGAATGGACAGGGGCGAGAAACACCATATATTTT
NA TRBJ2-3 TRBV25-1 TRBD2 CASSRAGITDTQYF TGTGCCAGCAGCCGAGCGGGGATTACAGATACGCAGTATTTT
few TRBJ2-7 TRBV12-5 NA CASGLDDRSTYEQYF TGTGCTAGTGGTTTGGACGACAGGAGTACCTACGAGCAGTACTTC
NA TRBJ1-2 TRBV19 TRBD1 CASSNRDREANGYTF TGTGCCAGTAGTAACCGGGACAGGGAGGCTAATGGCTACACCTTC
NA TRBJ2-2 TRBV5-1 TRBD2 CASSLPGTRDTGELFF TGCGCCAGCAGCTTGCCCGGGACTAGAGACACCGGGGAGCTGTTTTTT
NA TRBJ1-5 TRBV9 NA CASSANSHNQPQHF TGTGCCAGCAGCGCCAACAGTCACAATCAGCCCCAGCATTTT
NA TRBJ1-3 TRBV6-5 NA CASSLTGSSGNTIYF TGTGCCAGCAGTTTAACAGGGAGCTCTGGAAACACCATATATTTT
NA TRBJ2-7 TRBV27 TRBD1 CASSLGTGGVEQYF TGTGCCAGCAGTCTTGGGACAGGGGGAGTCGAGCAGTACTTC
NA TRBJ1-5 TRBV18 NA CASSPARQLGQPQHF TGTGCCAGCTCACCGGCTCGACAGTTAGGTCAGCCCCAGCATTTT
NA TRBJ2-3 TRBV4-1 NA CASSQDRPVTDTQYF TGCGCCAGCAGCCAAGATCGCCCAGTCACAGATACGCAGTATTTT
once TRBJ2-7 TRBV15 TRBD1 CATSRADRYEQYF TGTGCCACCAGCAGAGCGGACAGGTACGAGCAGTACTTC
NA TRBJ2-5 TRBV7-8 TRBD1 CATVTGALKTQYF TGTGCCACCGTGACAGGGGCTCTAAAGACCCAGTACTTC
NA TRBJ2-5 TRBV7-2 TRBD2 CASSYLSGGETQYF TGTGCCAGCAGCTACCTTAGCGGGGGAGAGACCCAGTACTTC
NA TRBJ2-1 TRBV7-2 TRBD2 CASSPTSGYSYNEQFF TGTGCCAGCAGCCCAACTAGCGGTTACTCCTACAATGAGCAGTTCTTC
NA TRBJ2-7 TRBV5-4 NA CASSRGTDYSYEQYF TGTGCCAGCAGCCGTGGGACTGACTACTCCTACGAGCAGTACTTC
NA TRBJ2-7 TRBV4-1 TRBD1 CASSQSAGQGYEQYF TGCGCCAGCAGCCAATCCGCGGGACAGGGATACGAGCAGTACTTC
NA TRBJ1-6 TRBV5-1 NA CASSLEGGRNSPLHF TGCGCCAGCAGCTTGGAGGGGGGGCGTAACTCACCCCTCCACTTT
NA TRBJ1-4 TRBV4-3 NA CASSQDGRGWEKLFF TGCGCCAGCAGCCAAGATGGGAGGGGTTGGGAAAAACTGTTTTTT
NA TRBJ1-2 TRBV10-3 TRBD1 CAISAGQGGYGYTF TGTGCCATCAGCGCAGGACAGGGCGGCTATGGCTACACCTTC